This T cell receptor (beta chain) derives from a study of T cell repertoires in cytomegalovirus infection. As for the study in general: Public TCR beta signatures provided an indication of both CMV infection and a matching HLA type.

The CDR3 is made up of 12 amino acids. The ends were cut back, 6 bases at V and 5 bases at J, with 9 bases in the middle. This clonotype was detected many times. The target antigen is unknown. Overall study results and limits: Cumulative public TCR beta family frequency identified CMV carriers with the relevant HLA. CMV-specific TCR beta clonotypes restricted by HLA-C were the ones dominating the ex vivo response.

TCRdb re-called the reads with MiXCR, one entry per CDR3 protein. The sample lists 480,000 or so distinct CDR3 sequences, approximately 10% occurring once. The sample taken for sequencing was PBMCs. The chain combines TRBV12-3 or TRBV12-4 with TRBJ2-3; D is undetermined. This receptor was taken from a human donor in good health (CMV status not recorded). Some clones in this sample may be carry-over from other donors' samples. The CDR3 DNA follows: TGTGCCAGCAGCTTGACTGTAGATACGCAGTATTTT. Protein sequence: CASSLTVDTQYF.